This TCR beta chain was obtained from a study of T cell changes during pregnancy in multiple sclerosis (dated by TCRdb to about 2019). Background for the entire study: The study looked at changes in the T cell repertoire across pregnancy in women with multiple sclerosis.

To note about this clone: This clone's antigen is unknown. There are no base qualities to consult, and no much larger clone falls within one base.

Trimming at the junction amounts to 0 bases on V and 1 base on J, and the germline ends lie 9 bases apart. The germline V gene (reference sequence) specifies MNHEY as CDR1 and SMNVEV as CDR2. From cysteine to phenylalanine, the CDR3 is 15 amino acids long. Just the 45-base CDR3 DNA is kept, in frame starting at base 1. Libraries were built with the immunoSEQ multiplex PCR assay. TCRdb stores this immuneACCESS table with in-frame sequences only. Part of the clones is absent; in the studies checked, under half of the shortfall reflects unresolved V genes, and no reason is known for the rest. This sample lists about 100,000 clones; approximately 94% were detected once. The ten biggest clones cover 0.7% to 0.9% of the sample.

The origin of this receptor is a female donor with multiple sclerosis, enrolled in a pregnancy study. Specimen: peripheral blood, collected before pregnancy. The rearranged segments are TRBV27 and TRBJ1-2, with the D gene call left open. The CDR3 is CASSLSVGGNYGYTF. The base sequence is TGTGCCAGCAGTTTATCGGTCGGAGGTAACTATGGCTACACCTTC.